The rows below give T cell receptor beta chains drawn from one sample of a study of CD8 T cells in ankylosing spondylitis. TCRdb used MiXCR to reprocess the 5' RACE reads, holding one entry per CDR3 protein. The repertoire holds some 140,000 distinct CDR3 sequences, with roughly 15% as singletons. The specimen was blood, either unsorted or a sorted T cell fraction (not recorded which). The source is a male donor with ankylosing spondylitis. Both conserved end residues are part of each CDR3. Not all rows give a size; the values are once, few, many and, for expanded clones, a class.

TRBV9	TRBJ2-7	few	CASSPRLTSGSSYEQYF
TRBV27	TRBJ1-5	few	CASRPGRTSNQPQHF
TRBV2	TRBJ2-2	NA	CASSEAGGSGELFF
TRBV6-2/TRBV6-3	TRBJ2-1	few	CASSYPAASSYNEQFF
TRBV20-1	TRBJ1-2	many	CSAIFGEPATDGYTF
TRBV20-1	TRBJ2-7	NA	CSAKTGGRREQYF
TRBV6-2/TRBV6-3	TRBJ2-2	NA	CASSYGFELAGAIGTGELFF
TRBV4-1	TRBJ2-7	few	CASSQDFAGPIYEQYF
TRBV4-1	TRBJ1-1	few	CASSQGVTGGMNTEAFF
TRBV12-5	TRBJ2-3	few	CASASRTDTQYF
TRBV27	TRBJ2-3	NA	CASTPGLTPDTQYF
TRBV15	TRBJ2-1	many	CATETGTAYNEQFF
TRBV29-1	TRBJ1-2	NA	CSVEEGRGEGYTF
TRBV4-1	TRBJ2-7	few	CASSRDGFYEQYF
TRBV19	TRBJ1-5	few	CASSHGTGGMQPQHF
TRBV27	TRBJ2-7	NA	CASSLFGLQSNEQYF
TRBV24-1	TRBJ1-5	few	CATSDGNSNQPQHF
TRBV7-9	TRBJ2-1	many	CASSQRGLAGMDEQFF
TRBV7-9	TRBJ1-3	few	CASSPSEDRAIYF
TRBV12-3/TRBV12-4	TRBJ2-1	NA	CASSLSGRMNEQFF
TRBV9	TRBJ2-6	few	CASSVVQSGANVLTF
TRBV9	TRBJ2-1	NA	CASSPRLWAEEQFF
TRBV29-1	TRBJ1-1	NA	CSVLSTGDTEAFF
TRBV27	TRBJ1-4	few	CASKPEGYEKLFF
TRBV14	TRBJ2-1	NA	CASSRPGQGFRNEQFF
TRBV12-3/TRBV12-4	TRBJ2-7	once	CASTERTGAAYGQYF
TRBV9	TRBJ2-5	few	CASSVTSGRGETQYF
TRBV11-2	TRBJ2-3	NA	CASSLGGLALANMFSTDTQYF
TRBV5-1	TRBJ2-1	few	CASSSHRTSGDNEQFF
TRBV11-2	TRBJ2-1	NA	CASSFTRGIRYEQFF
TRBV25-1	TRBJ1-2	few	CASTLADVEGYTF
TRBV21-1	TRBJ2-5	few	CASSNNLAGYQETQYF
TRBV28	TRBJ2-7	NA	CASGVQGAGHEQYF
TRBV11-1	TRBJ2-1	few	CASSLYSFGGPRTYNEQFF
TRBV7-9	TRBJ2-2	few	CASSLGLGRPHTGELFF
TRBV4-2	TRBJ1-3	few	CASSQDDRSGNTIYF